This T cell receptor beta chain was observed in a study of a mutant IDH1 vaccine in newly diagnosed glioma. Repertoires were generated with immunoSEQ multiplex PCR, while TCRdb's copy carries only in-frame clones and drops some. Of 30,000 to 40,000 clones listed, roughly 80% are singletons. In the case of this clone: As yet, its antigen is unknown.

V dropped 3 bases and J dropped 1 base, with 7 bases sitting between them. The CDR3 has 14 residues. Germline CDR1 and CDR2: LNHDA and SQIVND (reference sequence). Study-level results: Pseudoprogression seemingly bore no relation to changes in top peripheral T cell clonotypes.

Documented time point: week 35, safety follow-up. Doses comprised 300 ug of mutant IDH1 20-mer peptide each, plus topical imiquimod. Each astrocytoma in the donors was new, WHO grade 3 or 4, IDH1-mutant and ATRX-lost. This clonotype was obtained from a woman aged 18-29 years with glioma. The chain carries TRBV19 and TRBJ1-3; no firm D call. Sequenced here: PBMCs, sampled from a glioma patient whose treatment included an IDH1 peptide vaccine. The CDR3 spells CASSIGVSGNTIYF. The CDR3 nucleotides read TGTGCCAGTAGTATTGGAGTTTCTGGAAACACCATATATTTT.